The clone carrying this T cell receptor (beta chain) was picked up one time. Its antigen is currently unknown. These data come from a study of PD-L1 blockade in urothelial cancer. Study-level information: Blood was analyzed 3 weeks (second dose) and 6 weeks after treatment start. General observations from the study: Better survival was predicted when blood TCR clonality before treatment fell below the median.

Trimming cost V 1 base and J 6 bases, with 12 bases left between them. Looked up from germline, CDR1 is SEHNR and CDR2 is FQNEAQ (reference sequence). This CDR3 is built from 15 residues. Time point defined: pretreatment peripheral blood. This table comes from immunoSEQ multiplex PCR, and its TCRdb copy is limited to in-frame clones, with some not included. In the table there are 72,000 or so clones, 86% of which are singletons. Sequenced here: PBMCs, sampled around atezolizumab (anti-PD-L1) treatment. The chain couples TRBV7-9 to TRBJ2-2, with D perhaps matching TRBD1 (6 bases). The receptor was isolated from a man between 60 and 75 years old with urothelial cancer. This CDR3 is CASSLVYRVPGELFF. The CDR3 DNA is TGTGCCAGCAGCTTAGTTTACAGGGTTCCCGGGGAGCTGTTTTTT.